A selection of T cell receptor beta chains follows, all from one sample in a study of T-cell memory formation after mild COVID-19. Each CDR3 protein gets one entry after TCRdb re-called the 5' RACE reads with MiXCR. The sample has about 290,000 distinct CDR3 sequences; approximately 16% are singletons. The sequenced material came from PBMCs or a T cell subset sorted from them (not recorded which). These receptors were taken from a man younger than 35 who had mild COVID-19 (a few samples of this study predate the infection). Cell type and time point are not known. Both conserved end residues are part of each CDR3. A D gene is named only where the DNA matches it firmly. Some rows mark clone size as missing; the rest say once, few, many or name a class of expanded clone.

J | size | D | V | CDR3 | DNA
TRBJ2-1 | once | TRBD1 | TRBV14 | CASSQDRTGPDEQFF | TGTGCCAGCAGCCAAGACAGGACAGGGCCGGATGAGCAGTTCTTC
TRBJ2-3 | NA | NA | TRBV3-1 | CASSQDLVGRTQYF | TGTGCCAGCAGCCAGGACCTCGTAGGACGTACGCAGTATTTT
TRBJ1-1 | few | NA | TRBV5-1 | CASSPNPSQGMNTEAFF | TGCGCCAGCAGCCCGAACCCCTCGCAGGGAATGAACACTGAAGCTTTCTTT
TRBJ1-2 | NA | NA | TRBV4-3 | CASSQEVAGGYTF | TGCGCCAGCAGCCAAGAGGTTGCCGGTGGCTACACCTTC
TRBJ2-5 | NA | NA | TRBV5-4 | CASSLAQTEETQYF | TGTGCCAGCAGCTTGGCTCAGACAGAAGAGACCCAGTACTTC
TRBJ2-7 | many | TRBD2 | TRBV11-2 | CASSPGTSGYEQYF | TGTGCCAGCAGCCCCGGGACTAGCGGGTACGAGCAGTACTTC
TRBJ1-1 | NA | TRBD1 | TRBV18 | CASSHNRGRGLNAEAFF | TGTGCCAGCTCGCACAACAGGGGACGTGGCCTGAACGCTGAAGCTTTCTTT
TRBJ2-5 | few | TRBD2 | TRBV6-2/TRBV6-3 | CASSSSGGLPIRF | TGTGCCAGCAGTTCCTCGGGAGGGCTACCGATCCGCTTC
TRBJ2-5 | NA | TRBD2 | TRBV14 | CASSQIKASGYQETQYF | TGTGCCAGCAGCCAAATTAAGGCTAGCGGGTACCAAGAGACCCAGTACTTC
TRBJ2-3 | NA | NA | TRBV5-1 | CASSPGLQGDTQYF | TGCGCCAGCAGCCCGGGACTCCAGGGGGATACGCAGTATTTT
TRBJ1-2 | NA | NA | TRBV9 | CASSVASGPGVYGYTF | TGTGCCAGCAGCGTAGCGTCAGGGCCCGGGGTCTATGGCTACACCTTC
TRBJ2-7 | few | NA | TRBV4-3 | CASSQRGGGEQYF | TGCGCCAGCAGCCAAAGGGGAGGGGGCGAGCAGTACTTC
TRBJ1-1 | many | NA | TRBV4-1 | CASRGLLLNTEAFF | TGCGCCAGCCGCGGCCTACTCCTCAACACTGAAGCTTTCTTT
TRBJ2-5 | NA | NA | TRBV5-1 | CASSSGDDSGETQYF | TGCGCCAGCAGCTCGGGGGACGACTCTGGAGAGACCCAGTACTTC
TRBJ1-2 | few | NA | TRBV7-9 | CASSKLGEVRYGYTF | TGTGCCAGCTCCAAGCTCGGTGAGGTTAGGTATGGCTACACCTTC
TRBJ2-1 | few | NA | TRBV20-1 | CSARVGASKQFF | TGCAGTGCTAGAGTGGGGGCTTCGAAGCAGTTCTTC
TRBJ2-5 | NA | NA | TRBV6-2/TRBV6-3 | CASSYPIGIQETQYF | TGTGCCAGCAGTTACCCGATAGGAATCCAAGAGACCCAGTACTTC
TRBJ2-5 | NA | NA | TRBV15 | CATSRVRAPGETQYF | TGTGCCACCAGCAGAGTGCGGGCTCCTGGGGAGACCCAGTACTTC
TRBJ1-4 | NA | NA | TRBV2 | CASSGLPGRREKLFF | TGTGCCAGCAGTGGGCTCCCGGGACGGCGCGAAAAACTGTTTTTT
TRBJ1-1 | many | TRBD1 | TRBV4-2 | CASSQDWIRTGMNTEAFF | TGTGCCAGCAGCCAAGATTGGATAAGGACAGGAATGAACACTGAAGCTTTCTTT
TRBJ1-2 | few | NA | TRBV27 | CASSPLGLHYGYTF | TGTGCCAGCAGTCCCCTGGGTCTGCACTATGGCTACACCTTC
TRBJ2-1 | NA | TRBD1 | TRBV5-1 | CASRKPGQGYNEQFF | TGCGCCAGCAGAAAACCGGGACAGGGGTACAATGAGCAGTTCTTC
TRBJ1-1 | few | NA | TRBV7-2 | CASSLERAGEAFF | TGTGCCAGCAGCTTAGAGAGGGCAGGGGAAGCTTTCTTT
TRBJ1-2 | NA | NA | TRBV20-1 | CSARDPGTYDYTF | TGCAGTGCTAGAGATCCAGGCACCTATGACTACACCTTC
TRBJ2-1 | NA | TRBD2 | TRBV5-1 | CASRGLADYNEQFF | TGCGCCAGCAGGGGGCTAGCGGACTACAATGAGCAGTTCTTC
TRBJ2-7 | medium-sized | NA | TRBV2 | CASSERTSSYEQYF | TGTGCCAGCAGTGAACGGACGAGCTCCTACGAGCAGTACTTC
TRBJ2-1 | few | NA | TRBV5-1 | CASTRKIGSEQFF | TGCGCCAGCACCCGAAAAATAGGGAGTGAGCAGTTCTTC
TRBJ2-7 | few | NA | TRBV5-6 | CASGLADSLFEQYF | TGTGCCAGCGGCCTGGCGGACAGCCTTTTTGAGCAGTACTTC